This passage covers 28 T cell receptor beta chains from one sample sequenced in a study of radiotherapy plus CTLA-4 blockade in lung cancer. TCRdb's table, derived via immunoSEQ multiplex PCR, lists solely in-frame clones and lacks some. Of 95,000 to 150,000 clones in the sample, just under 90% are singletons; the top ten hold approximately 6.6%. The source material was peripheral blood, sampled from a patient treated with radiotherapy plus ipilimumab. These receptors came from a human donor with non-small cell lung cancer that progressed on radiotherapy plus ipilimumab.

This chain uses TRBV30 with TRBJ2-7; 7 nucleotides line up with TRBD2. Germline trimming cut 5 bases from V and 0 bases from J; bases unmatched to any gene: 10. The germline CDR1 and CDR2 sequences are GTSNPN and SVGIG (reference sequence). CDR3 size: 15 residues. The CDR3, as DNA: TGTGCCTGGGGGGAGAAAGGCGGGAGCTCCTACGAGCAGTACTTC. This codes for CAWGEKGGSSYEQYF.

The V call is TRBV5-1, the J call TRBJ2-2; D possibly matches TRBD1 or TRBD2 (5 bases each). The CDR3 is 16 amino acids. Germline loops: CDR1 SGHRS, CDR2 YFSETQ. Trimming took 4 bases from V and 4 from J, leaving 17 bases between them. CDR3 region: CASSGTQIVTTGELFF. CDR3 nucleotides: TGCGCCAGCAGCGGGACCCAAATAGTTACCACCGGGGAGCTGTTTTTT.

V is TRBV6-5 and J is TRBJ2-7; tentatively, D is TRBD1 (7 bases). The ends were cut back, 0 bases at V and 4 bases at J, with 13 bases in the middle. The CDR3 loop spans 15 amino acids. Germline CDR1 reads MNHEY; CDR2 reads SVGAGI. CDR3 sequence: CASSYSRDRPYEQYF. The CDR3 DNA sequence: TGTGCCAGCAGTTACTCGCGGGACAGACCTTACGAGCAGTACTTC.

J is TRBJ1-5 and V is TRBV6-6, with TRBD1 identical over 8 bases. In germline, CDR1 is MNHNY, CDR2 SVGAGI (reference sequence). The CDR3 sequence is 14 residues long. The trim removed 4 bases at V and 6 bases at J, leaving 5 bases unmatched. For the CDR3, the DNA is TGTGCCAGCAGTTTGCTCGACAGGGGTCAGCCCCAGCATTTT. Translating gives CASSLLDRGQPQHF.

This clone was found once. V is TRBV10-3 and J is TRBJ1-1; unclear D gene. Germline values: CDR1 ENHRY, CDR2 SYGVKD. Trimming cost V 6 bases and J 4 bases, with 15 bases left between them. CDR3 length: 14 residues. In DNA, the CDR3 is TGTGCCATCAGCCCCCTTGGAGGGTCCACTGAAGCTTTCTTT. This sequence encodes CAISPLGGSTEAFF.

The chain joins TRBV7-9 to TRBJ2-2; D is unclear. The CDR3 has 14 amino acids. Germline V gene data show CDR1 as SEHNR and CDR2 as FQNEAQ (reference sequence). The V and J ends lost 1 base and 6 bases respectively, with 9 bases between them. CDR3 in amino acids: CASSLGPQPGELFF. In nucleotides, the CDR3 is TGTGCCAGCAGCTTAGGGCCTCAGCCCGGGGAGCTGTTTTTT. Supplemented by reference TRBV7-9 and TRBJ2-2, the full variable domain reads DTGVSQNPRHKITKRGQNVTFRCDPISEHNRLYWYRQTLGQGPEFLTYFQNEAQLEKSRLLSDRFSAERPKGSFSTLEIQRTEQGDSAMYLCASSLGPQPGELFFGEGSRLTVL.

Only a few counts were recorded for this clone. The chain couples TRBV7-9 to TRBJ1-1, with D hard to call. The germline gives CDR1 SEHNR, CDR2 FQNEAQ (reference sequence). V gave up 8 bases and J gave up 0 bases, with 16 bases separating them. CDR3 length equals 15 residues. The CDR3 DNA reads as TGTGCCAGCCGGGGAGACGGCGGGATGAACACTGAAGCTTTCTTT. Protein product: CASRGDGGMNTEAFF.

The CDR3 nucleotides are TGTGCCAGCAGCCAAGCTTTTTCGACGGCGCCCTACGAGCAGTACTTC. This sequence encodes CASSQAFSTAPYEQYF. The chain combines TRBV4-2 with TRBJ2-7; D call uncertain. CDR1 is LGHNA and CDR2 is YNFKEQ in the germline V gene. V lost 1 base and J lost 2, with 15 bases in between. The CDR3 is 16 residues long.

The V and J genes are TRBV7-8 and TRBJ2-7, with a weak D call TRBD1 (6 bases). Germline loops: CDR1 SGHVS, CDR2 FQNEAQ. The germline V and J ends were trimmed by 5 bases and 2 bases, with 13 bases remaining between them. The CDR3 runs 14 residues. The CDR3 DNA sequence: TGTGCCAGCAGCGCACAGGGATCTGCCTACGAGCAGTACTTC. This encodes CASSAQGSAYEQYF.

V usage is TRBV18 and J usage is TRBJ2-1; tentative D call: TRBD2 (5 bases). The CDR3 has 16 amino acids. Germline values: CDR1 KGHSH, CDR2 LQKENI. Trimming removed 6 bases at V and 6 bases at J, with 21 bases between. The CDR3 coding sequence is TGTGCCAGCTCCCCTTCGTTACGGGGAGACGGCAATGAGCAGTTCTTC. Translation: CASSPSLRGDGNEQFF.

This clone has only one observation. V and J are TRBV29-1 and TRBJ1-2, with no clear D. CDR3 size: 10 residues. The ends were cut back, 4 bases at V and 8 bases at J, with 8 bases in the middle. Germline values: CDR1 SQVTM, CDR2 ANQGSEA. The CDR3, as DNA: TGCAGCGTTGGCGAGGACGGCTACACCTTC. Protein: CSVGEDGYTF.

Turning to this clone: The same CDR3 arises from other DNA sequences in this sample as well. V usage is TRBV5-1 and J usage is TRBJ2-5, with D hard to call. Germline V CDR1 and CDR2: SGHRS, YFSETQ. CDR3 size: 12 residues. Trimming cost V 1 base and J 2 bases, with 3 bases left between them. This CDR3 reads CASSLPQETQYF. The CDR3 region has the DNA TGCGCCAGCAGCTTGCCACAAGAGACCCAGTACTTC.

The chain carries TRBV27 and TRBJ2-5; 8 bases map to TRBD2. The CDR3 extends over 15 amino acids. J was trimmed by 4 bases and V by 5 bases; bases with no gene match: 9. Germline CDR1 reads MNHEY; CDR2 reads SMNVEV (reference sequence). The CDR3 DNA follows: TGTGCCAGCAGTCGCCGGGAGGGGATGCTAGAGACCCAGTACTTC. Its translation: CASSRREGMLETQYF.

The chain links TRBV6-1 to TRBJ2-2, with 9 bases matching TRBD2. Trimming at V came to 7 bases and at J to 4 bases, leaving 7 bases not matched to a gene. This CDR3 has 15 amino acids. Germline V gene sequence: CDR1 MNHNS, CDR2 SASEGT. Written as DNA, the CDR3 is TGTGCCAGCAAAACTAGCGGGCTAAGCACCGGGGAGCTGTTTTTT. As protein: CASKTSGLSTGELFF.

The V gene is TRBV7-3, the J gene TRBJ1-3; unclear D gene. Germline V gene lookup returns CDR1 SGHTA and CDR2 FQGTGA. Deletions cut 5 bases from V and 6 bases from J, with 8 bases between. This CDR3 has 12 residues. Here the CDR3 DNA reads TGTGCCAGCAGCCAAGGCAAAAACACCATATATTTT. It translates to CASSQGKNTIYF.

This rearrangement joins TRBV7-3 to TRBJ1-1, with unresolved D. Germline V gives CDR1 SGHTA, CDR2 FQGTGA. With 2 bases removed from V and 4 bases from J, the gap between germline ends came to 11 bases. The CDR3 is 14 residues long. As DNA, the CDR3 is TGTGCCAGCAGCTTAGTCTCTGGCAGCACTGAAGCTTTCTTT. Protein sequence: CASSLVSGSTEAFF.

The chain links TRBV18 to TRBJ2-7; D unresolved. The CDR3 has 12 residues. Looked up from germline, CDR1 is KGHSH and CDR2 is LQKENI. The germline V and J ends were trimmed by 5 bases and 4 bases, with 9 bases remaining between them. CDR3 sequence (DNA): TGTGCCAGCTCATCGGACCGATACGAGCAGTACTTC. Translated, it gives CASSSDRYEQYF. The complete variable domain, with remaining parts taken from reference TRBV18 and TRBJ2-7, reads NAGVMQNPRHLVRRRGQEARLRCSPMKGHSHVYWYRQLPEEGLKFMVYLQKENIIDESGMPKERFSAEFPKEGPSILRIQQVVRGDSAAYFCASSSDRYEQYFGPGTRLTVT.

The chain couples TRBV4-1 to TRBJ2-5; 14 nucleotides match TRBD2. V dropped 2 bases and J dropped 4; count of bases not matched to a gene: 9. Germline V gene sequence: CDR1 MGHRA, CDR2 YSYEKL. The CDR3 has 18 residues. This chain's CDR3 is CASSQPAGLAGGRETQYF. CDR3 bases: TGCGCCAGCAGCCAACCCGCCGGACTAGCGGGAGGTCGAGAGACCCAGTACTTC.

This clone was recorded only once. The chain joins TRBV5-3 to TRBJ1-5; D gene unclear. TRBV5-3 qualifies as an ORF whose function is uncertain. Trimming shortened V by 4 bases and J by 6 bases, and 8 bases separated the two germline ends. The CDR3 has 12 amino acids. The CDR3 sequence: CARSIGFQPQHF. The CDR3, as DNA: TGTGCCAGAAGCATAGGATTTCAGCCCCAGCATTTT.

The chain recombines TRBV5-1 with TRBJ1-3, with D uncertain. Trimming removed 5 bases at V and 0 bases at J, with 9 bases between. CDR3 length: 14 residues. Per the germline V gene, CDR1 is SGHRS and CDR2 is YFSETQ. CDR3 bases: TGCGCCAGCAGTGAAGGGAGCTCTGGAAACACCATATATTTT. Translation gives CASSEGSSGNTIYF.

The chain recombines TRBV19 with TRBJ1-2, with D possibly TRBD1 on 6 matching bases. The germline V gene has CDR1 LNHDA and CDR2 SQIVND (reference sequence). V gave up 6 bases and J gave up 3 bases, with 26 bases separating them. The CDR3 sequence is 18 residues long. Here the CDR3 DNA reads TGTGCCAGTAGCCCAACCGGGACAAGACCAATTCCGGACTATGGCTACACCTTC. Its translation: CASSPTGTRPIPDYGYTF. Full variable domain (rest looked up from reference TRBV19 and TRBJ1-2): DGGITQSPKYLFRKEGQNVTLSCEQNLNHDAMYWYRQDPGQGLRLIYYSQIVNDFQKGDIAEGYSVSREKKESFPLTVTSAQKNPTAFYLCASSPTGTRPIPDYGYTFGSGTRLTVV.

The chain links TRBV30 to TRBJ1-1; possible D gene TRBD1, 5 bases. CDR3 size: 11 residues. With 2 bases removed from V and 12 bases from J, the gap between germline ends came to 13 bases. Germline V gene lookup returns CDR1 GTSNPN and CDR2 SVGIG (reference sequence). CDR3 coding DNA: TGTGCCTGGAGTACCGGGGCTAGGACTTTCTTT. This encodes CAWSTGARTFF.

This clone was seen a few times. This rearrangement joins TRBV14 to TRBJ2-7; 9 bases line up with TRBD2. Germline trimming cut 5 bases from V and 3 bases from J; bases unmatched to any gene: 17. The CDR3 consists of 18 residues. Germline assignment: CDR1 SGHDN and CDR2 FVKESK. The CDR3 DNA is TGTGCCAGCAGCAAAGCCCTCTCCTTAGCGGGAGTAATCTACGAGCAGTACTTC. Translated, it gives CASSKALSLAGVIYEQYF.

The chain combines TRBV5-4 with TRBJ1-1; D not resolved. The CDR3 totals 13 residues. V was shortened by 4 bases and J by 4 bases, with 11 bases between the two germline ends. Germline V gene lookup returns CDR1 SGHNT and CDR2 YYREEE (reference sequence). CDR3 amino acids: CASSPSLGTEAFF. CDR3 in DNA: TGTGCCAGCAGCCCTTCCCTCGGCACTGAAGCTTTCTTT.

V gene TRBV19 combines with J gene TRBJ2-7; 14 bases map to TRBD2. This CDR3 is built from 20 residues. Germline loops: CDR1 LNHDA, CDR2 SQIVND (reference sequence). J gave up 3 bases and V 3 bases, and 16 bases lay outside the gene matches. The CDR3 sequence: CASSIARVGTSGSNYYEQYF. As DNA, the CDR3 is TGTGCCAGTAGTATTGCGCGGGTCGGGACTAGCGGGAGTAACTACTACGAGCAGTACTTC.

The chain combines TRBV2 with TRBJ2-3; D is perhaps TRBD2 (5 bases). V gave up 9 bases and J gave up 0 bases, with 10 bases separating them. The CDR3 contains 13 residues. Germline V gene data show CDR1 as SNHLY and CDR2 as FYNNEI. As DNA, the CDR3 is TGTGCCAGGCGACTAACTAGCACAGATACGCAGTATTTT. It codes for CARRLTSTDTQYF.

This rearrangement joins TRBV5-4 to TRBJ2-3; TRBD2 aligns across 9 bases. The V gene's germline CDR1 is SGHNT and CDR2 YYREEE (reference sequence). This CDR3 is 15 amino acids long. J lost 4 bases, V lost 2 bases, and 5 bases had no gene match. The CDR3, as DNA: TGTGCCAGCAGCTTCGGCGGGAGGGCCCCAGATACGCAGTATTTT. Its protein is CASSFGGRAPDTQYF.

CDR3 DNA sequence: TGTGCCACCAGCAGAGGAGGCGGGGAGCGTGAGCAGTTCTTC. Translation gives CATSRGGGEREQFF. This chain joins TRBV15 and TRBJ2-1; D perhaps matches TRBD2 (6 bases). V was pared by 1 base and J by 9 bases, with 13 bases between. CDR3 length: 14 amino acids. Per germline, CDR1 LNHNV and CDR2 YYDKDF (reference sequence).